This record looks at one TCR beta chain sequence and its context. Its antigen is unidentified. The germline V gene has CDR1 SGHRS and CDR2 YFSETQ. The ends lost 3 bases at V and 5 bases at J; junction bases unmatched: 5. This CDR3 comprises 14 residues. This sample was taken from a study of blood T cells in healthy people across ages. Whole-study findings and limits: Naive T cell percentage strongly correlated with TCR beta diversity. Unknown donor CMV status possibly confounded expanded clonotype changes.

Healthy Caucasian individuals from Russia aged about 6 to 100 were enrolled as donors. Isolated per sample were at least 7 million PBMCs. The authors ran a second PCR of about 6 to 11 cycles using a sample-barcoded 5' primer and a J-beta primer mix. TCRdb reanalysed the 5' RACE reads using MiXCR and keeps one entry per CDR3 protein. The sample lists about 650,000 distinct CDR3 sequences, about 34% occurring once. The chain recombines TRBV5-1 with TRBJ2-5, with 9 bases identical to TRBD2. The sequencing input was blood. The TCR comes from a woman of 80 years or more in good health. The CDR3: CASSSGLAPETQYF. The DNA for the CDR3 is TGCGCCAGCAGCTCCGGACTAGCGCCCGAGACCCAGTACTTC.